A single sample is the source of the 21 T cell receptor beta chains below, sequenced in a study of T cells in Graves' hyperthyroidism and ophthalmopathy. Amplified regions were TCR beta CDR3 sequences from RNA transcripts. First-round RT-PCR of the TCR CDR3 relied on the HTBI primer set. TCRdb recomputed calls from the multiplex PCR reads with MiXCR, one row per CDR3 protein. The sample consists of 480,000 or so distinct CDR3 sequences, over 13% of them appearing once. Sequencing was done on a sample of blood. These receptors were obtained from a woman under 30 with Graves' hyperthyroidism.

The rearrangement links TRBV20-1 to TRBJ2-2, with TRBD2 matching 10 bases. CDR3 size: 13 residues. Germline V gene lookup returns CDR1 DFQATT and CDR2 SNEGSKA (reference sequence). Germline trimming cut 4 bases from V and 4 bases from J; bases unmatched to any gene: 0. The CDR3 loop reads CSATSGGTGELFF. The CDR3 DNA sequence: TGCAGTGCTACTAGCGGGGGCACCGGGGAGCTGTTTTTT.

The chain links TRBV6-5 to TRBJ2-1; 9 bases map to TRBD2. The germline gives CDR1 MNHEY, CDR2 SVGAGI. Germline trimming cut 1 base from V and 3 bases from J; bases unmatched to any gene: 7. There are 17 residues in the CDR3. In DNA, the CDR3 is TGTGCCAGCAGTTACTTCCCGAGCGGGAGGAGCTACAATGAGCAGTTCTTC. This encodes CASSYFPSGRSYNEQFF.

This clonotype was picked up many times. This chain connects TRBV18 to TRBJ1-3; D unclear. V lost 4 bases and J lost 1, with 14 bases in between. Germline CDR1 is KGHSH and CDR2 is LQKENI. CDR3 size: 16 residues. CDR3 DNA sequence: TGTGCCAGCTCACGATCCCGCGGGATTTCTGGAAACACCATATATTTT. Amino acid sequence: CASSRSRGISGNTIYF.

There are many counts of this clonotype. This chain joins TRBV28 and TRBJ2-3; D is unclear. This CDR3 is built from 16 residues. Germline CDR1 is MDHEN and CDR2 is SYDVKM. V shed 5 bases and J shed 1 base, with 16 bases lying between them. CDR3 sequence (DNA): TGTGCCAGCAGTCCTCCGAGCCCCTTGGGCACAGATACGCAGTATTTT. Amino acid sequence: CASSPPSPLGTDTQYF.

This clonotype was observed a handful of times. This chain uses TRBV30 with TRBJ1-6; a weak D match, TRBD1 (6 bases). CDR3 length: 14 residues. Trimming pared 5 bases from V and 8 bases from J, leaving 16 bases between. From germline, CDR1 is GTSNPN and CDR2 SVGIG (reference sequence). DNA of the CDR3: TGTGCCTGGTCACGTGGGGGCGAGGATTCACCCCTCCACTTT. Translation: CAWSRGGEDSPLHF.

The V gene is TRBV5-1, the J gene TRBJ2-7, with TRBD1 matching 7 bases. Germline-derived CDR1 and CDR2 are SGHRS and YFSETQ. V was clipped by 3 bases and J by 5 bases; unmatched bases: 5. The CDR3 is 13 amino acids. CDR3 in DNA: TGCGCCAGCAGCTCGACAGGGTCCGACGAGCAGTACGTC. It is translated as CASSSTGSDEQYV.

This clonotype was found many times. This chain links TRBV11-2 with TRBJ2-7; tentatively, D is TRBD1 (5 bases). The V and J ends lost 1 base and 6 bases respectively, with 10 bases between them. The CDR3 consists of 13 residues. The germline V gene encodes CDR1 SGHAT and CDR2 FQNNGV. The chain's CDR3 is CASSLVRATEQYV. The CDR3 nucleotides are TGTGCCAGCAGCTTAGTCAGGGCTACCGAGCAGTACGTC.

V gene TRBV30 combines with J gene TRBJ1-4; D call uncertain. The ends were cut back, 5 bases at V and 6 bases at J, with 7 bases in the middle. The CDR3 is made up of 11 amino acids. Germline CDR1 GTSNPN, CDR2 SVGIG (reference sequence). The CDR3 loop reads CAWGPDEKLFF. CDR3 bases: TGTGCCTGGGGCCCTGATGAAAAACTGTTTTTT.

This clonotype has ten or more counts. V and J are TRBV12-3 or TRBV12-4 and TRBJ2-5; no reliable D call. V lost 1 base to trimming and J lost 7 bases, with 7 bases between them. The CDR3 covers 12 residues. The CDR3 here is CASSLVGGTQYF. CDR3 nucleotide sequence: TGTGCCAGCAGTTTAGTCGGCGGGACCCAGTACTTC.

This clonotype was observed many times. The chain uses TRBV7-9 and TRBJ2-7; unclear D gene. CDR3 size: 14 residues. The V and J ends lost 4 bases and 4 bases respectively, with 14 bases between them. Per the germline V gene, CDR1 is SEHNR and CDR2 is FQNEAQ (reference sequence). DNA for the CDR3: TGTGCCAGCAGCTCGCCTACCGGAATTTACGAGCAGTACTTC. This codes for CASSSPTGIYEQYF.

This clonotype was detected ten times or more. The CDR3 here is CASSRAGNTGELFF. In DNA, the CDR3 is TGTGCCAGCTCCCGCGCCGGAAACACCGGGGAGCTGTTTTTT. The chain recombines TRBV7-3 with TRBJ2-2; D gene uncertain. The CDR3 loop spans 14 amino acids. Trimming took off 8 bases at V and 2 bases at J, with 12 bases between the two ends. Germline V gives CDR1 SGHTA, CDR2 FQGTGA. The variable domain in full, with the rest retrieved from reference TRBV7-3 and TRBJ2-2, is GAGVSQTPSNKVTEKGKYVELRCDPISGHTALYWYRQSLGQGPEFLIYFQGTGAADDSGLPNDRFFAVRPEGSVSTLKIQRTERGDSAVYLCASSRAGNTGELFFGEGSRLTVL.

This clonotype has a handful of counts. The chain uses TRBV19 and TRBJ2-7; 12 nucleotides match TRBD2. This CDR3 is 14 amino acids long. The germline V gene encodes CDR1 LNHDA and CDR2 SQIVND (reference sequence). After removal of 3 bases from V and 6 bases from J, the junction contained 3 bases not matched to a gene. CDR3 nucleotide sequence: TGTGCCAGTAGTATGCTAGCGGGAGGGGTCGAGCAGTACTTC. It encodes CASSMLAGGVEQYF.

This clonotype was detected many times. This chain joins TRBV24-1 and TRBJ2-1; 8 nucleotides agree with TRBD1. Germline lookup yields CDR1 KGHDR and CDR2 SFDVKD. The CDR3 length is 14 residues. V was clipped by 1 base and J by 8 bases; unmatched bases: 3. CDR3 nucleotide sequence: TGTGCCACCAGTGATTTCGCAGGGGGCGATGAGCAGTTCTTC. Amino acid sequence: CATSDFAGGDEQFF.

This clonotype was observed at least ten times. DNA for the CDR3: TGTGCCAGCAGCCAAGAGGCGGTCGATGAGCAGTTCTTC. It yields the protein CASSQEAVDEQFF. This chain uses TRBV14 with TRBJ2-1; unclear D gene. V was shortened by 0 bases and J by 8 bases, with 8 bases between the two germline ends. CDR1 and CDR2 from the germline V gene are SGHDN and FVKESK. This CDR3 is built from 13 residues.

In its sample, this clonotype was seen many times. J is TRBJ1-5 and V is TRBV20-1; TRBD1 matches at 7 bases. CDR1 is DFQATT and CDR2 is SNEGSKA in the germline V gene (reference sequence). Trimming removed 6 bases from V and 4 bases from J; junction bases left unmatched: 12. CDR3 size: 15 residues. The CDR3 nucleotides read TGCAGTGCAAGCACCGGGACAGATTATAATCAGCCCCAGCATTTT. Its translation is CSASTGTDYNQPQHF.

This clonotype was detected ten times or more. The chain carries TRBV5-1 and TRBJ2-6; D remains unclear. With 3 bases removed from V and 1 base from J, the gap between germline ends came to 5 bases. CDR1 and CDR2 (germline): SGHRS, YFSETQ. This CDR3 has 14 residues. The CDR3 region is CASSWVSGANVLTF. The CDR3 DNA is TGCGCCAGCAGCTGGGTGTCTGGGGCCAACGTCCTGACTTTC.

This clonotype was seen a handful of times. The chain couples TRBV12-3 or TRBV12-4 to TRBJ1-2; 9 bases are a match to TRBD1. CDR3 length: 15 residues. J was trimmed by 5 bases and V by 4 bases; bases with no gene match: 8. Written as DNA, the CDR3 is TGTGCCAGCAGTTGGGGACAGGGTGACGGGTATGGCTACACCTTC. It codes for CASSWGQGDGYGYTF.

In its sample, this clonotype was seen many times. This chain uses TRBV18 with TRBJ1-4; D might be TRBD1 (5 bases). This CDR3 has 16 amino acids. The V gene lost 3 bases and the J gene lost 7 bases, with 18 bases spanning the gap. Germline CDR1 reads KGHSH; CDR2 reads LQKENI. The CDR3 DNA is TGTGCCAGCTCACCGGTCGGGGGAGACCGCGGTGAAAAACTGTTTTTT. Protein product: CASSPVGGDRGEKLFF.

This clonotype came up a few times. The chain recombines TRBV7-2 with TRBJ2-3; D not certain. The V end lost 2 bases, the J end lost 4 bases, and 7 bases lay between the germline ends. The length of the CDR3 is 13 residues. Germline-derived CDR1 and CDR2 are SGHTA and FQGNSA. CDR3 amino acids: CASSLFGADTQYF. CDR3 sequence (DNA): TGTGCCAGCAGCTTATTCGGCGCAGATACGCAGTATTTT.

For this clonotype: Since the CDR3 does not end with the conserved phenylalanine or tryptophan, this likely comes from a read error. This chain links TRBV20-1 with TRBJ2-3; 13 bases match TRBD2. Germline trimming cut 6 bases from V and 0 bases from J; bases unmatched to any gene: 6. The germline CDR1 and CDR2 sequences are DFQATT and SNEGSKA (reference sequence). This CDR3 is 16 amino acids long. CDR3 coding DNA: TGCAGTGCGACGGGACTAGCGGGAATTAGCACAGATACGCAGTATGTT. Translated, it gives CSATGLAGISTDTQYV.

This clonotype was recorded many times. V and J are TRBV5-1 and TRBJ2-3; D may be TRBD2 (6 bases). The ends were cut back, 4 bases at V and 1 base at J, with 13 bases in the middle. This CDR3 comprises 15 residues. Germline values: CDR1 SGHRS, CDR2 YFSETQ. DNA for the CDR3: TGCGCCAGCAGCGTACTAGCTGGAGGCACAGATACGCAGTATTTT. The encoded protein is CASSVLAGGTDTQYF.